The clone carrying this TCR beta chain was picked up many times. Its specificity is not known. These data come from a study of regulatory T cells in long-lasting Graves disease. As for the study in general: With positive TSH receptor antibodies and over 5 years of antithyroid drugs, Graves' disease was considered persistent. Study-wide results and caveats: New patients shared 970 or so public clonotypes, and persistent patients shared more, with 2,500 to 3,000. Newly diagnosed Graves' patients had higher TCR diversity than persistent ones.

The CDR3 is 17 residues long. The V and J ends lost 6 bases and 2 bases, in that order; junction bases with no gene match: 11. Germline V gene lookup returns CDR1 SGHNT and CDR2 YENEEA. In building TCR beta libraries, iRepertoire HTBI primers were used together with Arm-PCR of CDR3 regions. TCRdb re-derived calls from the multiplex PCR reads in MiXCR, one entry per CDR3 protein. The data show about 460,000 distinct CDR3 sequences, about 20% seen once. This sample's time point: persistent/refractory GD, antithyroid drugs over 5 years with positive TRAb. Making the TCR library involved RNA that had been extracted from PBMCs.

This chain links TRBV11-3 with TRBJ2-7; 12 bases match TRBD2. The sequence came from a female donor with Graves disease. Sequencing used peripheral blood mononuclear cells (PBMCs), obtained when the disease was refractory, from a patient treated with antithyroid drugs. For the CDR3, the DNA is TGTGCCAGCAGTTTGACTAGCGGGAGCTTTGCTCCCTACGAGCAGTACTTC. Amino acid sequence: CASSLTSGSFAPYEQYF.